This T cell receptor beta chain came from a study of blood T cell repertoires in COVID-19. Study-level background: From the United States, Italy and Spain came samples of acute and convalescent COVID-19. PBMCs, B-cell-depleted T cells, or T cells were the source of the cDNA or gDNA that made up the material.

As handled by the study authors: Estimation of nucleated cell counts was performed using reference gene primer amplification. Profiled with immunoSEQ multiplex PCR; TCRdb holds only in-frame clones, not every one. From that table come the V and J calls and clone size; the DNA was used to work out D and trimming. The sample consists of around 200,000 clones, approximately 86% of them appearing once. CDR3 length: 15 amino acids. The germline V gene encodes CDR1 SGHNT and CDR2 YYREEE (reference sequence). Trimming stripped 0 bases from V and 8 bases from J, with 17 bases between. Those enrolled in Seattle joined during active infection and were followed longitudinally afterward. This clone was seen more than once but under ten times.

Sequenced sample: peripheral blood. This rearrangement joins TRBV5-4 to TRBJ1-2; possibly TRBD1 for D (5 bases). The receptor comes from a young woman with COVID-19, enrolled during active disease. The CDR3: CASSLEPTTVQGYTF. CDR3 nucleotides: TGTGCCAGCAGCTTGGAGCCCACGACAGTTCAAGGCTACACCTTC. The full variable domain, completed using reference TRBV5-4 and TRBJ1-2, is ETGVTQSPTHLIKTRGQQVTLRCSSQSGHNTVSWYQQALGQGPQFIFQYYREEENGRGNFPPRFSGLQFPNYSSELNVNALELDDSALYLCASSLEPTTVQGYTFGSGTRLTVV.